This is a list of T cell receptor beta chains from one sample in a study of cytomegalovirus exposure and HLA in healthy donors. Clones were sequenced by immunoSEQ multiplex PCR, and TCRdb holds only the in-frame ones, with some missing. The table has some 70,000 clones, less than 75% seen once; the top ten hold 10% to 11%. The sequenced sample was PBMCs. These receptors were collected from a woman in her twenties or thirties in good health and CMV-seronegative. Each CDR3 is given with its conserved first and last residue. A row's size may be missing; if present it is once, few, many or a size class.

v_call,j_call,clone_size,cdr3_aa
TRBV6-4,TRBJ2-2,few,CASTYEAGGITGELFF
TRBV6-4,TRBJ1-6,NA,CASSDFPGSPLHF
TRBV4-3,TRBJ2-7,NA,CASSQERSTYEQYF
TRBV6-1,TRBJ1-1,once,CASRIGQGMNTEAFF
TRBV18,TRBJ1-1,NA,CASSPMAGRMNTEAFF
TRBV10-3,TRBJ1-2,NA,CAISEDRVGAGYTF
TRBV30,TRBJ2-1,NA,CAWGRGSNEQFF
TRBV30,NA,few,CALRGGGIYEQYF
TRBV5-1,TRBJ1-6,NA,CASSWGGLGQGDSPLHF
TRBV28,TRBJ1-2,NA,CASSLIHRGSYGYTF
TRBV5-1,TRBJ1-4,NA,CASSPTGVAEKLFF